Following are 4 T cell receptor beta chains from one sample sequenced in a study of blood T cell repertoires in COVID-19. TCRdb's copy holds only in-frame clones and misses some; the assay was immunoSEQ multiplex PCR. The repertoire holds about 50,000 clones, with about 85% as singletons. Sequencing used peripheral blood. Every receptor here comes from a human donor in a cohort sampled during active COVID-19.

V and J are TRBV7-9 and TRBJ1-2; D unclear. CDR1 and CDR2 from the germline V gene are SEHNR and FQNEAQ (reference sequence). The CDR3 is 14 residues long. Trimming left V 5 bases short and J 1 base short, with 11 bases between. The CDR3 region has the DNA TGTGCCAGCAGCCTGGGGAGTCTTAACTATGGCTACACCTTC. Translated: CASSLGSLNYGYTF.

In this sample, this clone turned up once. This sequence joins TRBV5-5 and TRBJ2-7; a possible D gene is TRBD1 (7 bases). The V end lost 2 bases, the J end lost 3 bases, and 12 bases lay between the germline ends. This CDR3 has 14 residues. The germline CDR1 and CDR2 sequences are SGHKS and YYEKEE (reference sequence). CDR3 loop: CASSLRQGGYEQYF. The CDR3 DNA reads TGTGCCAGCAGCTTAAGACAGGGAGGCTACGAGCAGTACTTC.

The V call is TRBV3-1 (or the pseudogene TRBV3-2), the J call TRBJ2-5; 10 bases are shared with TRBD2. This CDR3 region has 14 residues. V was pared by 5 bases and J by 4 bases, with 4 bases of the junction left unmatched. Germline CDR1 is LGHDT and CDR2 is YNNKEL (reference sequence). The CDR3 region has the DNA TGTGCCAGCAGCTTAGCGGGAGGTGGAGAGACCCAGTACTTC. Amino acid sequence: CASSLAGGGETQYF.

The rearrangement links TRBV6-1 to TRBJ1-2; TRBD1 might be the D (6 bases). This CDR3 spans 16 amino acids. From germline, CDR1 is MNHNS and CDR2 SASEGT. V lost 0 bases, J lost 1 base, and 12 bases lay in between. The CDR3 protein is CASSEASRRGNYGYTF. The DNA of the CDR3 is TGTGCCAGCAGTGAAGCTAGTCGCAGGGGTAACTATGGCTACACCTTC.